The 12 T cell receptor beta chains below come from one sample, sequenced in a study of T cell responses to AZD1222 COVID-19 vaccine. Data came from immunoSEQ multiplex PCR; TCRdb stores just in-frame clones and leaves some out. The sample consists of about 130,000 clones, 93% of them appearing once. The sequences come from peripheral blood, collected on day 0 of AZD1222 vaccination. The receptors were gathered from an adult in good health.

The genes are TRBV9 and TRBJ2-2, with a possible D match to TRBD1 (6 bases). Germline CDR1 and CDR2: SGDLS and YYNGEE. The CDR3 extends over 16 amino acids. V dropped 1 base and J dropped 8 bases, with 18 bases sitting between them. CDR3 nucleotide sequence: TGTGCCAGCAGCGTACTTCCTGAGGGGGTGGGTGGGGAGCTGTTTTTT. Translated: CASSVLPEGVGGELFF.

In its sample, this clone was seen a few times. The rearrangement links TRBV27 to TRBJ2-2, with a weak D call TRBD1 (6 bases). The germline gives CDR1 MNHEY, CDR2 SMNVEV (reference sequence). The CDR3 loop spans 16 amino acids. Between the trimmed V and J ends, which lost 5 bases and 8 bases, there was a span of 21 bases. CDR3 sequence: CASSHPGTIHAGELFF. CDR3 DNA: TGTGCCAGCAGTCACCCCGGGACAATACACGCGGGGGAGCTGTTTTTT.

The J gene is TRBJ2-5, the V gene TRBV11-2; D remains ambiguous. Germline V CDR1 and CDR2: SGHAT, FQNNGV. The CDR3 sequence is 15 residues long. V lost 1 base to trimming and J lost 2 bases, with 11 bases between them. The CDR3 loop reads CASSLVGRLQETQYF. As DNA, the CDR3 is TGTGCCAGCAGCTTAGTGGGCAGATTACAAGAGACCCAGTACTTC.

This clone showed up just a few times. The chain has TRBV18 and TRBJ1-1; no clear D. Germline V gene lookup returns CDR1 KGHSH and CDR2 LQKENI. This CDR3 spans 15 amino acids. Trimming left V 6 bases short and J 1 base short, with 15 bases between. The CDR3 DNA reads as TGTGCCAGCTCGCGATCCGGACTTACGAACACTGAAGCTTTCTTT. Its protein product is CASSRSGLTNTEAFF.

The chain uses TRBV5-1 and TRBJ1-4; a possible D gene is TRBD1 (6 bases). Trimming took 2 bases from V and 3 from J, leaving 11 bases between them. Germline V gene data show CDR1 as SGHRS and CDR2 as YFSETQ. The CDR3 consists of 15 residues. The CDR3: CASSFRGGPNEKLFF. Here the CDR3 DNA reads TGCGCCAGCAGCTTCAGAGGGGGTCCTAATGAAAAACTGTTTTTT.

The J gene is TRBJ1-3, the V gene TRBV10-1, with D perhaps matching TRBD1 (6 bases). CDR1 WNHNN and CDR2 SYGVQD come from the germline V gene (reference sequence). The CDR3 extends over 15 amino acids. V was clipped by 10 bases and J by 4 bases, with 20 bases between them. The DNA for the CDR3 is TGCGCCAACTTACCCGACAGGTCCGAGGGAAACACCATATATTTT. This gives the protein CANLPDRSEGNTIYF.

V usage is TRBV27 and J usage is TRBJ1-2, with 8 bases fitting TRBD1. The CDR3 totals 13 residues. V lost 8 bases to trimming and J lost 8 bases; unmatched junction nucleotides: 10. The germline V gene encodes CDR1 MNHEY and CDR2 SMNVEV (reference sequence). The CDR3 loop reads CASAAGGADGYTF. The CDR3 coding sequence is TGTGCCAGCGCGGCAGGGGGCGCGGACGGCTACACCTTC.

This chain uses TRBV27 with TRBJ2-7, with D hard to call. In germline, CDR1 is MNHEY, CDR2 SMNVEV (reference sequence). CDR3 length: 14 residues. V shed 6 bases and J shed 0 bases, with 12 bases lying between them. As DNA, the CDR3 is TGTGCCAGCAGGAGGACCAGATCCTCCTACGAGCAGTACTTC. Residues: CASRRTRSSYEQYF.

The rearrangement joins TRBV6-5 to TRBJ2-7; TRBD1 might be the D (6 bases). The CDR3 sequence is 15 residues long. Trimming cost V 0 bases and J 3 bases, with 12 bases left between them. Germline CDR1 and CDR2: MNHEY and SVGAGI. The DNA for the CDR3 is TGTGCCAGCAGTTACTCTAGGGCAGGGGACTACGAGCAGTACTTC. As protein: CASSYSRAGDYEQYF.

The chain links TRBV16 to TRBJ2-1; 16 bases agree with TRBD2. Per germline, CDR1 KGHSY and CDR2 FQNENV. Trimming removed 2 bases from V and 6 bases from J; junction bases left unmatched: 16. The CDR3 has 21 amino acids. CDR3 residues: CASSQPGTSGRARIGGNEQFF. The CDR3 nucleotides are TGTGCCAGCAGCCAACCGGGGACTAGCGGGAGGGCAAGAATAGGTGGCAATGAGCAGTTCTTC.

The gene calls are TRBV3-1 (or the pseudogene TRBV3-2) and TRBJ1-2; D gene ambiguous. The CDR3 has 11 amino acids. Trimming shortened V by 1 base and J by 7 bases, and 4 bases separated the two germline ends. Germline values: CDR1 LGHDT, CDR2 YNNKEL (reference sequence). CDR3 bases: TGTGCCAGCAGCCAAGGCTCTGGCTACACCTTC. Its translation is CASSQGSGYTF.

The chain couples TRBV6-5 to TRBJ2-7, with 8 bases matching TRBD1. CDR1 and CDR2 from the germline V gene are MNHEY and SVGAGI. The V segment lost 8 bases and the J segment 2 bases; nucleotides outside the gene matches: 5. CDR3 length: 13 residues. The CDR3 DNA follows: TGTGCCAGCGCGGGACAGGCGGCCTACGAGCAGTACTTC. It encodes CASAGQAAYEQYF.